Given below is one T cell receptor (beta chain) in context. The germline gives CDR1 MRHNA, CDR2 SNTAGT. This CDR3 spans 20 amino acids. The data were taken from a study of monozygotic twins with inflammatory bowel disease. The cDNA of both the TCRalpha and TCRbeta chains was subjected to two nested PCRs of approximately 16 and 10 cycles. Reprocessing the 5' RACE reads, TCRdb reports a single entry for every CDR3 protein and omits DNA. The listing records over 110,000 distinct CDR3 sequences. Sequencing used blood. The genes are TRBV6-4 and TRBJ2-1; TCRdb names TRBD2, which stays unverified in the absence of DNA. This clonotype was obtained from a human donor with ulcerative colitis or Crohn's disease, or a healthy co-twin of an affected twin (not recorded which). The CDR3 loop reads CARSDGTGLAGESSYNEQFF.